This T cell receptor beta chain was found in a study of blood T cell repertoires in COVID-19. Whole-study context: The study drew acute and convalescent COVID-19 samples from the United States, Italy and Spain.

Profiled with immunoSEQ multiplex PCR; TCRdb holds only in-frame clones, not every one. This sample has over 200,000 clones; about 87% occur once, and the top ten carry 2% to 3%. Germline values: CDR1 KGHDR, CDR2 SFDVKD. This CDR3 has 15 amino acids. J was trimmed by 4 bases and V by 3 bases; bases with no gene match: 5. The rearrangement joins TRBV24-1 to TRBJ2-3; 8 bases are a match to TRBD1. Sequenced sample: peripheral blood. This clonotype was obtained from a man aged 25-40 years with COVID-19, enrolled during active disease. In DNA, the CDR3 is TGTGCCACCAGTGATCCCAGGGGGCCGGCAGATACGCAGTATTTT. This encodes CATSDPRGPADTQYF.